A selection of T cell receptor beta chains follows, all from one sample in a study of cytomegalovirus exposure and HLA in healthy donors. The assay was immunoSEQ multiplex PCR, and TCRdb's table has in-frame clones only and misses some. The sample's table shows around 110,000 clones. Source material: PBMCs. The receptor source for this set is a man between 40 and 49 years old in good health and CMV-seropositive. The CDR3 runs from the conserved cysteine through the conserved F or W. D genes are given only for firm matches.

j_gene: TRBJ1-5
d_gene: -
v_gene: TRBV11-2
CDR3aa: CASSFGSNQPQHF
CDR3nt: TGTGCCAGCAGCTTCGGGAGCAATCAGCCCCAGCATTTT

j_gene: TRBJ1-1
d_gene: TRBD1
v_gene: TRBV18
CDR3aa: CASSRQGNTEAFF
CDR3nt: TGTGCCAGCTCCCGACAGGGGAACACTGAAGCTTTCTTT

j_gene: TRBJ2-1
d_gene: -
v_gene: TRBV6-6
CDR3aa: CASNEPSRGEQFF
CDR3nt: TGTGCCAGCAACGAGCCGTCTCGGGGTGAGCAGTTCTTC

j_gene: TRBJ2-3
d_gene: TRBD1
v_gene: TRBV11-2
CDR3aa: CASSKTGSDTQYF
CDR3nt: TGTGCCAGCAGCAAGACAGGGTCAGATACGCAGTATTTT

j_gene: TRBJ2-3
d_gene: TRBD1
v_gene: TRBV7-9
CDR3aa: CASSSGTGGTDTQYF
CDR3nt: TGTGCCAGCAGCTCCGGGACAGGGGGCACAGATACGCAGTATTTT

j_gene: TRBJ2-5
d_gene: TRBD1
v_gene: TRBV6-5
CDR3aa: CASSPGTGGLDF
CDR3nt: TGTGCCAGCAGCCCCGGGACAGGGGGCTTAGACTTC

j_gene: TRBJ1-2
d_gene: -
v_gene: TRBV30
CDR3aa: CAWGRGANYGYTF
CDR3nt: TGTGCCTGGGGGCGGGGGGCGAACTATGGCTACACCTTC

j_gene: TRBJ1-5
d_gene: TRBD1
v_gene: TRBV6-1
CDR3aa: CASSRDPGTAPHF
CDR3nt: TGTGCCAGCAGTCGCGACCCCGGGACAGCTCCCCATTTT

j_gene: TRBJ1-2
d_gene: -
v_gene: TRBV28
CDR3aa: CASSPGLSSYGYTF
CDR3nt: TGTGCCAGCAGCCCTGGACTGTCTAGCTATGGCTACACCTTC

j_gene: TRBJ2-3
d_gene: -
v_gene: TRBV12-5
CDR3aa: CASGLGVNADTQYF
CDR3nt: TGTGCTAGTGGTTTGGGTGTAAACGCGGATACGCAGTATTTT

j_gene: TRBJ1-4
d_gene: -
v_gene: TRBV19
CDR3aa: CAKREGLNEKLFF
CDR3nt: TGTGCCAAAAGGGAGGGGTTAAATGAAAAACTGTTTTTT

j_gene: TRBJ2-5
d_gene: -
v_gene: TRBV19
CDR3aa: CASSISAETQYF
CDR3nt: TGTGCCAGTAGTATTTCAGCGGAGACCCAGTACTTC

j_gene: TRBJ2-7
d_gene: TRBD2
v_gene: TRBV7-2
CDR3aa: CASSKSGISGSYEQYF
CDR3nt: TGTGCCAGCAGTAAATCAGGGATTAGCGGGAGTTACGAGCAGTACTTC

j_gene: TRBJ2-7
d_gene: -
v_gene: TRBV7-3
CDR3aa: CASSFTGPGEQYF
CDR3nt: TGTGCCAGCAGCTTTACAGGGCCGGGCGAGCAGTACTTC

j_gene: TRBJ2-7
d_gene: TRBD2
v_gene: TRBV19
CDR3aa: CASSISLADSYEQYF
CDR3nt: TGTGCCAGTAGTATCTCGCTAGCGGACTCCTACGAGCAGTACTTC

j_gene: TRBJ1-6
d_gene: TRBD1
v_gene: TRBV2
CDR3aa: CAFWTGVSYNSPLHF
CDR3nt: TGTGCCTTCTGGACAGGGGTGTCCTATAATTCACCCCTCCACTTT